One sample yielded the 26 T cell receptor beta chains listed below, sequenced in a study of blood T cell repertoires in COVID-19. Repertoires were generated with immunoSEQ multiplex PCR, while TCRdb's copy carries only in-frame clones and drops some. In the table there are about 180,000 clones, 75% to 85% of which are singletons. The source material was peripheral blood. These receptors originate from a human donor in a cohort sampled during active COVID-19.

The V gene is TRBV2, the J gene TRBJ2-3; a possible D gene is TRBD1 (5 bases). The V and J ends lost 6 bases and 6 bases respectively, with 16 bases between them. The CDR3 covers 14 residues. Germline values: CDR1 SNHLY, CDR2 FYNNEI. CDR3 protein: CASRDDRGSDTQYF. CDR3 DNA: TGTGCCAGCAGAGACGACAGAGGATCGGATACGCAGTATTTT.

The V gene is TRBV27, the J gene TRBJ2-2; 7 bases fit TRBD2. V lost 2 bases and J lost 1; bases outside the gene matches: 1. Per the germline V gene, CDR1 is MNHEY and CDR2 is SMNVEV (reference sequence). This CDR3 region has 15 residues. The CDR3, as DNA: TGTGCCAGCAGTTTAACTAGCGAGAACACCGGGGAGCTGTTTTTT. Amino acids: CASSLTSENTGELFF.

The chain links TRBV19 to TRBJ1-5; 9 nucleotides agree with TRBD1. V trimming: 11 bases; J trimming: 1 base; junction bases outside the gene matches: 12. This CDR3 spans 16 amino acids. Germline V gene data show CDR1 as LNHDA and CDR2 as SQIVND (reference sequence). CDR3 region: CAGGTGGAGSNQPQHF. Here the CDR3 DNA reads TGTGCCGGGGGAACAGGGGGCGCAGGGAGCAATCAGCCCCAGCATTTT.

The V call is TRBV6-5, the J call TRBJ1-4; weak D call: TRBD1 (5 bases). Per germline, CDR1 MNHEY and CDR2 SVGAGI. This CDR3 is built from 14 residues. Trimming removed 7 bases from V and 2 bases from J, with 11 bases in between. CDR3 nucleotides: TGTGCCAGCAATGCGGGGGGGACTAATGAAAAACTGTTTTTT. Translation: CASNAGGTNEKLFF.

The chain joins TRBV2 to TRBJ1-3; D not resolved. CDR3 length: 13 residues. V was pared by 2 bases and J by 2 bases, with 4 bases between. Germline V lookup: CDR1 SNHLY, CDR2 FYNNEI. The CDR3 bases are TGTGCCAGCAGTGAATTAGCTGGAAACACCATATATTTT. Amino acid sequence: CASSELAGNTIYF.

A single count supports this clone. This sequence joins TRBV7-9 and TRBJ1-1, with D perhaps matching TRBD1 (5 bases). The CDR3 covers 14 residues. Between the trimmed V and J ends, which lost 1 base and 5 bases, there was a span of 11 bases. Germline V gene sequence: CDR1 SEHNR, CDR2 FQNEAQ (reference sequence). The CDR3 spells CASSLVGGKTEAFF. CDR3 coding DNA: TGTGCCAGCAGCTTAGTCGGGGGGAAGACTGAAGCTTTCTTT.

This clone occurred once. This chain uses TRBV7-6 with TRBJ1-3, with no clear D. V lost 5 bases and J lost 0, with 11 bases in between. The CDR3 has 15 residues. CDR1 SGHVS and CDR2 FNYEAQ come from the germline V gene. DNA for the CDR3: TGTGCCAGCAGCCCTCAGGCGTTCTCTGGAAACACCATATATTTT. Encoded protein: CASSPQAFSGNTIYF.

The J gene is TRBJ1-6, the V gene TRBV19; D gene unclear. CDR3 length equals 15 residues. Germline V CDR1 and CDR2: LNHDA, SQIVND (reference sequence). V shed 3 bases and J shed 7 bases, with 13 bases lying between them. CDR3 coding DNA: TGTGCCAGTAGTATTCATGGCAGGAAAAATTCACCCCTCCACTTT. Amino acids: CASSIHGRKNSPLHF.

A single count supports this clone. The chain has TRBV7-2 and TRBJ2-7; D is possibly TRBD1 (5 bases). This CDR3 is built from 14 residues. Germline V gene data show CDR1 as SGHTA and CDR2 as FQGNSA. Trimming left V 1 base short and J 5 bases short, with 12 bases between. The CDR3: CASSLGREKNEQYF. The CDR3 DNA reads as TGTGCCAGCAGCTTAGGCAGGGAAAAAAACGAGCAGTACTTC.

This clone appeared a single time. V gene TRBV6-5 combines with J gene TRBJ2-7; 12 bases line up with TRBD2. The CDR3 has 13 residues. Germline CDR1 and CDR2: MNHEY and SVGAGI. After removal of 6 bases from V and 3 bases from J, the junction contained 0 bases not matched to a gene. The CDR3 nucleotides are TGTGCCAGCAGACTAGCGGGGGGCTACGAGCAGTACTTC. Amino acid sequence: CASRLAGGYEQYF.

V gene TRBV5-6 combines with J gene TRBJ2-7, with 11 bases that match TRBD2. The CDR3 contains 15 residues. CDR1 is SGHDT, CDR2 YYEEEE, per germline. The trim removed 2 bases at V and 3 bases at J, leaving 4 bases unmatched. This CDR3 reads CASSLPGLADYEQYF. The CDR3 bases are TGTGCCAGCAGCTTACCGGGACTAGCGGACTACGAGCAGTACTTC.

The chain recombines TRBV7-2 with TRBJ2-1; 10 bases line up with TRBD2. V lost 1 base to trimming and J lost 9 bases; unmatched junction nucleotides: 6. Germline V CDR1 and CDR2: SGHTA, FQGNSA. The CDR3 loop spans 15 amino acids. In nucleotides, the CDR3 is TGTGCCAGCAGCTTAGACAAGCGGGGGGGCGGTGAGCAGTTCTTC. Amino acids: CASSLDKRGGGEQFF.

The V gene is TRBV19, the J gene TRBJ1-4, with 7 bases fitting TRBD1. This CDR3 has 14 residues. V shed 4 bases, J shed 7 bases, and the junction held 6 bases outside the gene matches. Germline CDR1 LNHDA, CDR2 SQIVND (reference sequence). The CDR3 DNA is TGTGCCAGTAGTACATCGGGACAGCTTGAAAAACTGTTTTTT. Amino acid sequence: CASSTSGQLEKLFF.

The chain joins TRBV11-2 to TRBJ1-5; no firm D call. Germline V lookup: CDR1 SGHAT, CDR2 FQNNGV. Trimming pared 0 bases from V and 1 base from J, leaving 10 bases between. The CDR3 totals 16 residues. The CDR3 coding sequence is TGTGCCAGCAGCTTAGATTCCGGCAGGAGCAATCAGCCCCAGCATTTT. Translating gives CASSLDSGRSNQPQHF.

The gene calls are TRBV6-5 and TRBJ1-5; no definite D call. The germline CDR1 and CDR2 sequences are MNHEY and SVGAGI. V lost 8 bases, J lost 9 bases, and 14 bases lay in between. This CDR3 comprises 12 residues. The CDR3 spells CASRESLRPQHF. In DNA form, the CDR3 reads TGTGCCAGCCGAGAGTCCCTGAGGCCCCAGCATTTT.

DNA for the CDR3: TGTGCCAGCAGTCCCCTAGCGGGAAGCGGGTTCTACGAGCAGTACTTC. Protein sequence: CASSPLAGSGFYEQYF. The chain is built from TRBV28 and TRBJ2-7, with 9 positions matching TRBD2. The CDR3 extends over 16 amino acids. The germline V gene encodes CDR1 MDHEN and CDR2 SYDVKM. The trim removed 5 bases at V and 3 bases at J, leaving 11 bases unmatched.

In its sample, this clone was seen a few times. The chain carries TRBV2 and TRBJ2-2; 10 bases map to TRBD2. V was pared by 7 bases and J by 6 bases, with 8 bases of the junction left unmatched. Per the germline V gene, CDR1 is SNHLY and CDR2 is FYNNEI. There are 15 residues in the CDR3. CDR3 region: CASILAGEGSGELFF. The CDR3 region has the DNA TGTGCCAGCATCCTAGCGGGGGAGGGGTCCGGGGAGCTGTTTTTT.

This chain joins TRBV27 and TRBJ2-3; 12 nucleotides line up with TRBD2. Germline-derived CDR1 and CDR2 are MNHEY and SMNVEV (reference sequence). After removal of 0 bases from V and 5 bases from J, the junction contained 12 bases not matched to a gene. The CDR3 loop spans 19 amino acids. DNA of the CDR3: TGTGCCAGCAGTTTATCGGGCAGAACCCTAGCGGGAGGGGGAGATACGCAGTATTTT. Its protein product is CASSLSGRTLAGGGDTQYF.

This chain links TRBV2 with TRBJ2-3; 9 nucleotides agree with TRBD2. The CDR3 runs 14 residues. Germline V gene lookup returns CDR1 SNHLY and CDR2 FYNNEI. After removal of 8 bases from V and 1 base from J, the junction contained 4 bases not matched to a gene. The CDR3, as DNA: TGTGCCAGCTTAAGGACTAGCGGCACAGATACGCAGTATTTT. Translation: CASLRTSGTDTQYF.

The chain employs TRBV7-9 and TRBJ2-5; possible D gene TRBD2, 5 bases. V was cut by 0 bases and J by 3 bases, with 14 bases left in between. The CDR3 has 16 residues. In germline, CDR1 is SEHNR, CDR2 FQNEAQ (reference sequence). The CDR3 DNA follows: TGTGCCAGCAGCTTAGCGCTAACGGGGTCAGAAGAGACCCAGTACTTC. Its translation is CASSLALTGSEETQYF. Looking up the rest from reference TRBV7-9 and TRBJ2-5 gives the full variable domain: DTGVSQNPRHKITKRGQNVTFRCDPISEHNRLYWYRQTLGQGPEFLTYFQNEAQLEKSRLLSDRFSAERPKGSFSTLEIQRTEQGDSAMYLCASSLALTGSEETQYFGPGTRLLVL.

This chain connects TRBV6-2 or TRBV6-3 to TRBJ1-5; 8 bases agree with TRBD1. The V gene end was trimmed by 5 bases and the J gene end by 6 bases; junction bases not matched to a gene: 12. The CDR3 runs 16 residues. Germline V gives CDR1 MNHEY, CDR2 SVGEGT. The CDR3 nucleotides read TGTGCCAGCAGTGGCGGACAGGGAATGAATAGTCAGCCCCAGCATTTT. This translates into CASSGGQGMNSQPQHF.

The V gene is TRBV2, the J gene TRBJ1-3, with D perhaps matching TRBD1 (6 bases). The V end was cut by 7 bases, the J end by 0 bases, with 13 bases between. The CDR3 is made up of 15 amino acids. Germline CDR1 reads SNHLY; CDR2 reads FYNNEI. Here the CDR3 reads CASITTGRSGNTIYF. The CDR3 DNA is TGTGCCAGCATTACGACAGGCCGCTCTGGAAACACCATATATTTT. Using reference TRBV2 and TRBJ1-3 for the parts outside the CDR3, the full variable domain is EPEVTQTPSHQVTQMGQEVILRCVPISNHLYFYWYRQILGQKVEFLVSFYNNEISEKSEIFDDQFSVERPDGSNFTLKIRSTKLEDSAMYFCASITTGRSGNTIYFGEGSWLTVV.

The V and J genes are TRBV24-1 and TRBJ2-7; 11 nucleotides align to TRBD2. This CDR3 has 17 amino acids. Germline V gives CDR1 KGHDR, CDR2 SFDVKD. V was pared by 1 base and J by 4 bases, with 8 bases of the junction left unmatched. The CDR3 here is CATSDLHLAGGRYEQYF. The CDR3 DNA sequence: TGTGCCACCAGTGATTTACACCTAGCGGGAGGAAGGTACGAGCAGTACTTC.

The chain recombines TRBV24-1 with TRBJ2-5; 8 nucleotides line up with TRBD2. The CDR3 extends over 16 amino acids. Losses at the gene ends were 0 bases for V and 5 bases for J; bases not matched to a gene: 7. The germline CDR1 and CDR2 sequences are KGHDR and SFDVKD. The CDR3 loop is CATSDLQFGGRETQYF. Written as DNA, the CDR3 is TGTGCCACCAGTGATTTGCAATTCGGCGGGAGGGAGACCCAGTACTTC.

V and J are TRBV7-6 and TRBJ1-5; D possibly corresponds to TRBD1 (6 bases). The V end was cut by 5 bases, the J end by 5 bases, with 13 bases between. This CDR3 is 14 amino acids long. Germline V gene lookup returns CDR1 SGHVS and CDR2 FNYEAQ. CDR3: CASSKTGDDQPQHF. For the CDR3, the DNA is TGTGCCAGCAGCAAGACAGGAGATGATCAGCCCCAGCATTTT.

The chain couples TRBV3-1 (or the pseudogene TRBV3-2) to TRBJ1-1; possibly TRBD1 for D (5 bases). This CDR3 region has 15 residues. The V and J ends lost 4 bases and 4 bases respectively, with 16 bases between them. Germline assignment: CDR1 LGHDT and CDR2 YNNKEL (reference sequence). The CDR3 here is CASSRIGGKGTEAFF. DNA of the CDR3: TGTGCCAGCAGCCGAATTGGGGGGAAGGGCACTGAAGCTTTCTTT.